This T cell receptor (beta chain) appears in the sequencing data of a study of tumor-infiltrating lymphocytes in primary liver carcinoma. Study-wide background: Stage T1-T3 N0M0 tumors spanned roughly 4.2 to 11 cm. Productive TCRbeta read yields ran from roughly 3.7 to 6.8 million per sample and were similar between tissues.

Constant-region priming of around 530 ng total RNA yielded TCR beta cDNA. ARM-PCR was slightly modified, and three nested multiplex PCR rounds with it gave rise to the TCR beta libraries. Rounds one and two of PCR, each of roughly 10 cycles, were primed with TRBV1-TRBV30 forward primers and a C-beta reverse primer. One entry per CDR3 protein, called by TCRdb with MiXCR from the multiplex PCR reads. The sample lists roughly 100,000 distinct CDR3 sequences, 82% occurring once. Study-level findings and limits: Tumor region pairs outstripped tumor-adjacent and tumor-blood pairs in overlap.

In its sample, this clonotype was seen many times. The antigen remains unidentified. Germline CDR1 reads MNHEY; CDR2 reads SVGEGT. V was shortened by 5 bases and J by 4 bases, with 8 bases between the two germline ends. The CDR3 length is 13 residues. The approximately 17-32 mg bulk tissue piece was not sorted before simultaneous RNA and DNA extraction. Each sampled tumor had five separate regions taken from it. This TCR derives from a middle-aged man with primary liver carcinoma and hepatitis B virus infection. J is TRBJ2-2 and V is TRBV6-2 or TRBV6-3; D is ambiguous. The sequenced material came from liver tumor tissue from sampling region 3. Specified subset: tumor region T3, left-lateral pole. The CDR3 coding sequence is TGTGCCAGCAGTCACCAGACCACCGGGGAGCTGTTTTTT. As protein: CASSHQTTGELFF.